The 4 T cell receptor beta chains below all came from one sample that was sequenced in a study of radiotherapy plus CTLA-4 blockade in lung cancer. Data came from immunoSEQ multiplex PCR; TCRdb stores just in-frame clones and leaves some out. In the table there are 85,000 to 120,000 clones, under 90% of which are singletons. Material: peripheral blood, obtained from a patient treated with radiotherapy plus ipilimumab. The source is a human donor with non-small cell lung cancer that progressed on radiotherapy plus ipilimumab. Some clones in this sample may be carry-over from other donors' samples.

This clone is a singleton in its sample. The CDR3 spells CASSKAGTLNTGELFF. In nucleotides, the CDR3 is TGCGCCAGCAGCAAAGCCGGGACACTGAACACCGGGGAGCTGTTTTTT. The chain links TRBV5-1 to TRBJ2-2; possible D gene TRBD1, 6 bases. The germline V gene encodes CDR1 SGHRS and CDR2 YFSETQ. V was trimmed by 4 bases and J by 1 base, leaving 14 bases between them. CDR3 length: 16 residues.

The V call is TRBV6-6, the J call TRBJ2-6; no clear D. The length of the CDR3 is 15 residues. Trimming shortened V by 2 bases and J by 1 base, and 6 bases separated the two germline ends. Germline CDR1 and CDR2: MNHNY and SVGAGI (reference sequence). CDR3 coding DNA: TGTGCCAGCAGTTACATGAGTTCTGGGGCCAACGTCCTGACTTTC. As protein: CASSYMSSGANVLTF.

The rearrangement uses TRBV11-1 and TRBJ2-7, with 7 positions matching TRBD1. The CDR3 runs 15 residues. Germline V CDR1 and CDR2: SGHAT, FQDESV (reference sequence). With V trimmed by 2 bases and J by 4 bases, 8 bases remained unmatched. CDR3 bases: TGTGCCAGCAGCTTAATAGCGAGGGGGCCTTACGAGCAGTACTTC. Translated, it gives CASSLIARGPYEQYF.

The chain uses TRBV2 and TRBJ2-3; possibly TRBD2 for D (6 bases). This CDR3 is built from 12 residues. Germline loops: CDR1 SNHLY, CDR2 FYNNEI. The germline V and J ends were trimmed by 11 bases and 4 bases, with 13 bases remaining between them. The CDR3 is CAGGASADTQYF. The CDR3 nucleotides are TGTGCCGGCGGGGCTAGCGCAGATACGCAGTATTTT. Full variable domain (missing parts from reference TRBV2 and TRBJ2-3): EPEVTQTPSHQVTQMGQEVILRCVPISNHLYFYWYRQILGQKVEFLVSFYNNEISEKSEIFDDQFSVERPDGSNFTLKIRSTKLEDSAMYFCAGGASADTQYFGPGTRLTVL.